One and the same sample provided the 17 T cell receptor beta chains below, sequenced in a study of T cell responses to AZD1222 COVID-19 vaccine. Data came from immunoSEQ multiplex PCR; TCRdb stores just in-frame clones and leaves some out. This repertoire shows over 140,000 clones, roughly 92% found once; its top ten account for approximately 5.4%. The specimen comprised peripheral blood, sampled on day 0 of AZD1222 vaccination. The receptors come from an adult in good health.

The CDR3 protein is CASSYFTGQLMNTEAFF. In nucleotides, the CDR3 is TGTGCCAGCAGCTATTTCACGGGACAGCTCATGAACACTGAAGCTTTCTTT. The chain carries TRBV5-4 and TRBJ1-1, with 7 bases aligning to TRBD1. CDR1 is SGHNT, CDR2 YYREEE, per germline (reference sequence). This CDR3 region has 17 residues. V shed 3 bases, J shed 0 bases, and the junction held 11 bases outside the gene matches.

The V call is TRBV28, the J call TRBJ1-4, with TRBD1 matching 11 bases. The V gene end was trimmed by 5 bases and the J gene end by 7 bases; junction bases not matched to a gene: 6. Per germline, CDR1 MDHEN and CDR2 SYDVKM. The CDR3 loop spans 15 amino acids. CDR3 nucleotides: TGTGCCAGCAGTCCGTCGGACAGGGGGCGTGAAAAACTGTTTTTT. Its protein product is CASSPSDRGREKLFF.

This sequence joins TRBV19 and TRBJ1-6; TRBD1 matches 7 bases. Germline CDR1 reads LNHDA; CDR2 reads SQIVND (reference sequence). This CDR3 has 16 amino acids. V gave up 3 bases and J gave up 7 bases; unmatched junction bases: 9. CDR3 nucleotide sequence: TGTGCCAGTAGTATCGACCAGACAGGGTTGAATTCACCCCTCCACTTT. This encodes CASSIDQTGLNSPLHF. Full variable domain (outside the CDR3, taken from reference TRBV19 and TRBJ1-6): DGGITQSPKYLFRKEGQNVTLSCEQNLNHDAMYWYRQDPGQGLRLIYYSQIVNDFQKGDIAEGYSVSREKKESFPLTVTSAQKNPTAFYLCASSIDQTGLNSPLHFGNGTRLTVT.

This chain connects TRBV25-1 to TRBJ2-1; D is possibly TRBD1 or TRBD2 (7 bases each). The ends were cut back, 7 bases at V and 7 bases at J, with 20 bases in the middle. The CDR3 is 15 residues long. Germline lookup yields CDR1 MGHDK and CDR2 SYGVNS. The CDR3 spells CASTSPGQGGNEQFF. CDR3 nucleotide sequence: TGTGCCAGCACCTCCCCCGGGCAGGGGGGGAATGAGCAGTTCTTC.

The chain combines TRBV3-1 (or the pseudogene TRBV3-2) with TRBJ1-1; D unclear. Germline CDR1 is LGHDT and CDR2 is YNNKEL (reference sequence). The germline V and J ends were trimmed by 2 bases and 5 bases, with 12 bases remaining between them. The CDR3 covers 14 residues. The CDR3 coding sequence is TGTGCCAGCAGCCAAATGGGGATAACGACTGAAGCTTTCTTT. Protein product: CASSQMGITTEAFF.

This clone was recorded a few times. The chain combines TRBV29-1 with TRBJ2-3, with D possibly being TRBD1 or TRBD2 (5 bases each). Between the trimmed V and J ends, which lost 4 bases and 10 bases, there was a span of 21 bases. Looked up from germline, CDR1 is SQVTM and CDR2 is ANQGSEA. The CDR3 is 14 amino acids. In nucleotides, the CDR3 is TGCAGCGTTGCCTGGAACGCAGTAGAGGGACCGCAGTATTTT. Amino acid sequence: CSVAWNAVEGPQYF.

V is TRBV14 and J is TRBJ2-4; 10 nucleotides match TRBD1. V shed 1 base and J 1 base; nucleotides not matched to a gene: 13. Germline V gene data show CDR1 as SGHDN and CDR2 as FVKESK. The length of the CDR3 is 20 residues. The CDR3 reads CASSQGVTEGQGIAKNIQYF. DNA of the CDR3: TGTGCCAGCAGCCAAGGGGTGACTGAGGGACAGGGGATCGCCAAAAACATTCAGTACTTC.

The CDR3 DNA sequence: TGTGCCAGCAGGAAGGACGGAGCTTCAAATCAGCCCCAGCATTTT. It is translated as CASRKDGASNQPQHF. The chain carries TRBV2 and TRBJ1-5, with D hard to call. The CDR3 totals 15 residues. Trimming left V 6 bases short and J 4 bases short, with 16 bases between. Germline V CDR1 and CDR2: SNHLY, FYNNEI.

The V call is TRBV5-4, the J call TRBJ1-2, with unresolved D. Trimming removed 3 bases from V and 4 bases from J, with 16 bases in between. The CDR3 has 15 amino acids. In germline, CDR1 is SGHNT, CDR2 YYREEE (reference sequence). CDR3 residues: CASSSPVGEGYGYTF. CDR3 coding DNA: TGTGCCAGCAGCTCTCCCGTGGGTGAGGGCTATGGCTACACCTTC.

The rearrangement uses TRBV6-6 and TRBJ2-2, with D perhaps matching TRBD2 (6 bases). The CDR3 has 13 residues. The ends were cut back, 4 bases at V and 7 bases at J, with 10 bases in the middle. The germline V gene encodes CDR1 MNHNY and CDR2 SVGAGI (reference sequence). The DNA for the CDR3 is TGTGCCAGCAGTTCCCCGGGGGACGGGGAGCTGTTTTTT. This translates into CASSSPGDGELFF.

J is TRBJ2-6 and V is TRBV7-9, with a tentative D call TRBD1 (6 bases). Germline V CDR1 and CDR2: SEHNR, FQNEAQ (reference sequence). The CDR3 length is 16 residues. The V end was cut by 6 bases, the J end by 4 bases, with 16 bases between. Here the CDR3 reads CASSSQGLEGANVLTF. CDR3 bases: TGTGCCAGCAGTTCACAGGGCCTAGAGGGGGCCAACGTCCTGACTTTC.

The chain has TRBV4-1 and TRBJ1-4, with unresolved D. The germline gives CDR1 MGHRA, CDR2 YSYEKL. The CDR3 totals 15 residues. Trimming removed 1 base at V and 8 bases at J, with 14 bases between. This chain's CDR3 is CASSQGEHQKEKLFF. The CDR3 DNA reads TGCGCCAGCAGCCAAGGGGAACACCAGAAAGAAAAACTGTTTTTT.

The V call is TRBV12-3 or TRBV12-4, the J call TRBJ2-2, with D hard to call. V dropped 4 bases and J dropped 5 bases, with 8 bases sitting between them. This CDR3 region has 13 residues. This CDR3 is CASSSSQTGELFF. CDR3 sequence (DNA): TGTGCCAGCAGTTCCAGCCAAACCGGGGAGCTGTTTTTT.

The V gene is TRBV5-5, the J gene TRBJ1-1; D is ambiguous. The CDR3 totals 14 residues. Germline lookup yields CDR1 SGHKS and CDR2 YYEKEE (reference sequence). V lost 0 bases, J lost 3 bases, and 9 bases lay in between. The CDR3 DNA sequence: TGTGCCAGCAGCTTGGCTCGGTGGGACACTGAAGCTTTCTTT. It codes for CASSLARWDTEAFF.

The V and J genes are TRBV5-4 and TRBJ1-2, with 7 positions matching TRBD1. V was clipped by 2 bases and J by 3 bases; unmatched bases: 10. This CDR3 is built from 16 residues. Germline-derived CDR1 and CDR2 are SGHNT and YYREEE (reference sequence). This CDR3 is CASSLRTGTTDYGYTF. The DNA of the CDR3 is TGTGCCAGCAGCTTAAGGACAGGTACTACTGACTATGGCTACACCTTC.

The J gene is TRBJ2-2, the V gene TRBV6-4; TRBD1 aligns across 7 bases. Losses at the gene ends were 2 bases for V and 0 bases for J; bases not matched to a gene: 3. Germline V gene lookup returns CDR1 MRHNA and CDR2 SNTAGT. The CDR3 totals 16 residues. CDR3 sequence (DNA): TGTGCCAGCAGTGACACAGGGGAAGCGAACACCGGGGAGCTGTTTTTT. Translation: CASSDTGEANTGELFF.

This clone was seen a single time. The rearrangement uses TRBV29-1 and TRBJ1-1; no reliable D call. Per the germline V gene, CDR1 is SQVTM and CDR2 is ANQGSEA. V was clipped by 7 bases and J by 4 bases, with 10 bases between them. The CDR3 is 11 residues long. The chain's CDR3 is CSARSGTEAFF. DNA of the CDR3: TGCAGCGCCCGGTCGGGCACTGAAGCTTTCTTT.